This T cell receptor (beta chain) was sequenced during a study of blood T cell repertoires in COVID-19 (dated by TCRdb to the early 2020s). For the study in its entirety: Samples covering the acute and convalescent phases of COVID-19 were provided by collaborators in the United States, Italy and Spain. Samples were obtained from the ongoing ImmuneRACE study (first 160 participants) and from over 1,000 subjects provided by 6 global collaborators. Where available, HLA class I and class II types were obtained from metadata supplied by the sample provider rather than from assay-based typing. A de-identified subject ID, COVID-19 status, age in years and sex were almost always included in the sample metadata. Subjects who had been exposed to COVID-19, were actively infected with it, or had recovered from it provided the deeply sampled blood TCRbeta repertoires that made up the dataset. The prospective study material was composed of cDNA or gDNA derived from T cells, B-cell-depleted T cells, or PBMCs. A freely available public database, intended as a resource for researchers studying the immune response to SARS-CoV-2, is where the repertoires were released. The study at large found these results: How much clinical and demographic metadata was included differed by source and by participant, and the metadata was provided uncurated.

The CDR3 spans 13 residues, from the cysteine through the phenylalanine. The sequence is cut down to CDR3 DNA, 39 bases in frame from base 1. In the germline V gene, CDR1 corresponds to MNHEY and CDR2 to SVGAGI. Trimming takes 8 bases from V and 3 bases from J, and the germline ends sit 14 bases apart. With respect to this clone: This receptor's antigen is unknown. No much larger clone is present one base from it, and per-base qualities are unavailable.

A second Seattle source provided samples from volunteer blood donors who had recovered from COVID-19. Each collaborating institution followed its own protocols to collect whole blood in K2EDTA tubes. Collaborator samples were shipped for TCRbeta analysis as frozen whole blood, isolated PBMCs, or DNA extracted from either sample type. TCRbeta CDR3 regions were amplified from genomic DNA using the immunoSEQ Assay, a bias-controlled multiplex PCR. On the authors' methods: The number of nucleated cells in each sample was estimated from the amplification of reference gene primers within the assay. To quantify the absolute abundance of each unique TCRbeta CDR3 rearrangement, sequence reads were collapsed and filtered. Productive Simpson clonality was computed per sample as the square root of Simpson's diversity index over productive rearrangements. The source is immuneACCESS, and TCRdb retained only in-frame sequences with V and J called. Part of the clones is not carried over; for the studies checked, unresolved V genes explain less than half of this, and the remainder is unexplained. The V and J calls and the clone size are those of that table, but D and trimming were determined from the DNA. The table for this sample lists 150,000 to 200,000 clones; roughly four fifths of them were counted only once. The ten largest clones represent about 14% of the sample.

Recombination connected TRBV6-5 to TRBJ2-7; the D gene cannot be named for sure. The sequence was collected from a man aged 50-59 years who had recovered from COVID-19. Specimen: peripheral blood. The CDR3 loop reads CASGRSEYYEQYF. The bases are TGTGCCAGCGGTAGGAGCGAATACTACGAGCAGTACTTC.